The 2 T cell receptor beta chains below were found in one sample sequenced in a study of T cells in Graves' hyperthyroidism and ophthalmopathy. Researchers amplified the TCR beta CDR3 regions from RNA transcripts. Initially, a first-round RT-PCR of the TCR CDR3 employed the HTBI primer set. One entry per CDR3 protein, called by TCRdb with MiXCR from the multiplex PCR reads. The repertoire holds hundreds of thousands of distinct CDR3 sequences, with roughly 40% as singletons. Material: blood. The origin of the receptors is a man between 18 and 35 years old with Graves' hyperthyroidism.

This chain uses TRBV29-1 with TRBJ2-7; D is perhaps TRBD2 (7 bases). The germline V gene has CDR1 SQVTM and CDR2 ANQGSEA. Trimming took 8 bases from V and 4 from J, leaving 18 bases between them. This CDR3 is built from 13 residues. The CDR3 sequence is CSSREGVGYEQYF. The CDR3 DNA reads as TGCAGCTCAAGGGAGGGGGTCGGATACGAGCAGTACTTC.

In this sample, this clonotype turned up many times. The V and J genes are TRBV25-1 and TRBJ1-1, with no clear D. Germline CDR1 and CDR2: MGHDK and SYGVNS. V was clipped by 5 bases and J by 5 bases, with 12 bases between them. The CDR3 loop spans 13 amino acids. The CDR3 protein is CASSIQDGTEAFF. CDR3 DNA: TGTGCCAGCAGTATCCAGGACGGAACTGAAGCTTTCTTT.